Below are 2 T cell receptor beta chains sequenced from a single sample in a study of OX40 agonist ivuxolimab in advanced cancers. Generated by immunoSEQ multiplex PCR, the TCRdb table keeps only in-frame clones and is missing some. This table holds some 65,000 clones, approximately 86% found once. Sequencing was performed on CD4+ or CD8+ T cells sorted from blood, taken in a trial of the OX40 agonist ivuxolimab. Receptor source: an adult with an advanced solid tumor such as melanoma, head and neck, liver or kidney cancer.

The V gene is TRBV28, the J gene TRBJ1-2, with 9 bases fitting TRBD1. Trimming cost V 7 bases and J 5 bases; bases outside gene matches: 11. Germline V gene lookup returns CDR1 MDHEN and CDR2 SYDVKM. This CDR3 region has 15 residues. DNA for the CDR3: TGTGCCAGCACAATAACGACAGGGGGGCGGTATGGCTACACCTTC. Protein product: CASTITTGGRYGYTF.

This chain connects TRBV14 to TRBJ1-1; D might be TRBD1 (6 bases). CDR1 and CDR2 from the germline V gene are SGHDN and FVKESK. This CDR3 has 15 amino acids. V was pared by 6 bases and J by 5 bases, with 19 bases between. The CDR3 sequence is CASSPVGGGFTEAFF. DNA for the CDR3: TGTGCCAGCAGTCCCGTCGGAGGGGGATTTACTGAAGCTTTCTTT.